Sequencing of this TCR beta chain was carried out in a study of cytomegalovirus exposure and HLA in healthy donors. In the PCR, 60 Vbeta and 13 Jbeta primers were used. Repertoires were generated with immunoSEQ multiplex PCR, while TCRdb's copy carries only in-frame clones and drops some. The sample contains about 98,000 clones, approximately 64% of which appear only once. Germline V CDR1 and CDR2: WSHSY, SAAADI. The CDR3 covers 12 residues. Between the trimmed V and J ends, which lost 2 bases and 10 bases, there was a span of 6 bases. The sequenced sample was PBMCs. The TCR comes from a human donor in good health. The chain recombines TRBV10-2 with TRBJ1-6; no definite D call. Written as DNA, the CDR3 is TGCGCCAGCAGTGAGGGGGAGTCACCCCTCCACTTT. Translated, it gives CASSEGESPLHF.